The next 10 T cell receptor beta chains were all read from a single sample in a study of T cells after yellow fever vaccination. MiXCR, applied by TCRdb to the 5' RACE reads, yields one record per CDR3 protein. The sample contains under 300,000 distinct CDR3 sequences, 10% to 15% of which appear only once. The sample in question was CD4+ T cells sorted from PBMCs, obtained 45 days after the yellow fever booster vaccination. These receptors all stem from a man between 25 and 39 years old who received the YFV17D yellow fever vaccine.

The chain recombines TRBV5-1 with TRBJ2-5, with a weak D call TRBD1 (6 bases). The CDR3 is 14 residues long. Germline loops: CDR1 SGHRS, CDR2 YFSETQ. V was cut by 3 bases and J by 1 base, with 10 bases left in between. CDR3 amino acids: CASSWGTTQETQYF. The CDR3 nucleotides are TGCGCCAGCAGCTGGGGGACAACCCAAGAGACCCAGTACTTC.

The chain links TRBV7-2 to TRBJ2-1; TRBD2 aligns across 10 bases. Germline lookup yields CDR1 SGHTA and CDR2 FQGNSA. The CDR3 has 13 residues. The V gene end was trimmed by 6 bases and the J gene end by 8 bases; junction bases not matched to a gene: 4. CDR3 in amino acids: CASRAGGYDEQFF. In DNA form, the CDR3 reads TGTGCCAGCAGAGCGGGGGGGTATGATGAGCAGTTCTTC.

This clonotype was seen a handful of times. The chain couples TRBV20-1 to TRBJ1-5; TRBD1 matches at 9 bases. The germline gives CDR1 DFQATT, CDR2 SNEGSKA (reference sequence). J gave up 4 bases and V 5 bases, and 9 bases lay outside the gene matches. The CDR3 contains 15 residues. The CDR3 bases are TGCAGTGCTGTTGACCGGGACAGGGCAAATCAGCCCCAGCATTTT. It is translated as CSAVDRDRANQPQHF.

This clonotype was seen a few times. The chain carries TRBV20-1 and TRBJ2-3, with TRBD2 identical over 9 bases. Germline CDR1 reads DFQATT; CDR2 reads SNEGSKA (reference sequence). Losses at the gene ends were 1 base for V and 7 bases for J; bases not matched to a gene: 6. The CDR3 is 14 residues long. The chain's CDR3 is CSARGIAGVNTQYF. CDR3 nucleotide sequence: TGCAGTGCTAGAGGAATAGCGGGAGTTAATACGCAGTATTTT.

The chain recombines TRBV4-2 with TRBJ2-1, with 14 bases identical to TRBD2. CDR3 length equals 16 residues. V gave up 6 bases and J gave up 9 bases; unmatched junction bases: 10. Germline assignment: CDR1 LGHNA and CDR2 YNFKEQ. The CDR3 bases are TGTGCCAGCAGTTCTAGGGGACTAGCGGGAGAGGGTGAGCAGTTCTTC. This codes for CASSSRGLAGEGEQFF.

The gene calls are TRBV30 and TRBJ2-7, with 7 nucleotides matching TRBD1. V was pared by 7 bases and J by 2 bases, with 8 bases of the junction left unmatched. The CDR3 has 13 amino acids. CDR1 is GTSNPN and CDR2 is SVGIG in the germline V gene (reference sequence). CDR3 amino acids: CAYRDRQPYEQYF. CDR3 bases: TGTGCCTATAGGGACAGACAACCCTACGAGCAGTACTTC.

This clonotype has just a few counts. The rearrangement links TRBV5-1 to TRBJ2-5; TRBD2 aligns across 7 bases. This CDR3 comprises 16 residues. Germline V gives CDR1 SGHRS, CDR2 YFSETQ. The V segment lost 4 bases and the J segment 2 bases; nucleotides outside the gene matches: 11. DNA for the CDR3: TGCGCCAGCAGCGCTTCGCCGGGACTATCACAAGAGACCCAGTACTTC. It specifies CASSASPGLSQETQYF.

In this sample, this clonotype turned up a few times. The J gene is TRBJ1-6, the V gene TRBV10-3; D possibly corresponds to TRBD1 (6 bases). Trimming took off 10 bases at V and 3 bases at J, with 13 bases between the two ends. This CDR3 region has 14 residues. Germline V gene data show CDR1 as ENHRY and CDR2 as SYGVKD. The DNA for the CDR3 is TGTGCCACCAGGAGACAGGACTATAATTCACCCCTCCACTTT. Its translation is CATRRQDYNSPLHF.

This clonotype has more than one count but fewer than ten. The rearrangement joins TRBV5-1 to TRBJ1-4, with TRBD1 as a possible D gene (6 bases). This CDR3 comprises 14 residues. Per germline, CDR1 SGHRS and CDR2 YFSETQ. With 3 bases removed from V and 6 bases from J, the gap between germline ends came to 12 bases. The CDR3 sequence is CASSWAWTDEKLFF. Written as DNA, the CDR3 is TGCGCCAGCAGCTGGGCTTGGACAGATGAAAAACTGTTTTTT.

This clonotype was observed a handful of times. The chain carries TRBV7-9 and TRBJ2-3; D gene uncertain. CDR1 is SEHNR and CDR2 is FQNEAQ in the germline V gene (reference sequence). The CDR3 is made up of 15 amino acids. Trimming stripped 5 bases from V and 0 bases from J, with 12 bases between. CDR3 region: CASSDRPQSTDTQYF. The CDR3 DNA is TGTGCCAGCAGCGACCGGCCGCAGAGCACAGATACGCAGTATTTT.